A single sample is the source of the 15 T cell receptor beta chains below, sequenced in a study of identical twins. TCRdb itself ran the 5' RACE reads through MiXCR, one entry per CDR3 protein. The table records 250,000 or so distinct CDR3 sequences, about an eighth of them present only once. The sample also formed part of further work on yellow fever vaccine responses in identical twins.

The material sequenced was memory (CD45RO+) T cells sorted from blood. The origin of the receptors is a woman aged 18-35 years in good health.

This chain joins TRBV4-3 and TRBJ2-5; no definite D call. The CDR3 contains 14 residues. From germline, CDR1 is LGHNA and CDR2 YSLEER. The V end lost 0 bases, the J end lost 1 base, and 6 bases lay between the germline ends. The CDR3 loop reads CASSQDRTQETQYF. In DNA form, the CDR3 reads TGCGCCAGCAGCCAAGATAGGACCCAAGAGACCCAGTACTTC.

The sample holds many counts of this clonotype. The V and J genes are TRBV7-9 and TRBJ1-5; D perhaps matches TRBD1 (6 bases). Germline V gene lookup returns CDR1 SEHNR and CDR2 FQNEAQ (reference sequence). The V end lost 5 bases, the J end lost 6 bases, and 11 bases lay between the germline ends. The length of the CDR3 is 13 residues. CDR3 protein: CASSGGLGQPQHF. The CDR3 region has the DNA TGTGCCAGCAGCGGGGGGCTAGGTCAGCCCCAGCATTTT. Full variable domain (outside the CDR3, taken from reference TRBV7-9 and TRBJ1-5): DTGVSQNPRHKITKRGQNVTFRCDPISEHNRLYWYRQTLGQGPEFLTYFQNEAQLEKSRLLSDRFSAERPKGSFSTLEIQRTEQGDSAMYLCASSGGLGQPQHFGDGTRLSIL.

This clonotype was detected only a few times. The chain uses TRBV14 and TRBJ2-3; maybe TRBD2 (5 bases). V was shortened by 0 bases and J by 5 bases, with 12 bases between the two germline ends. The CDR3 covers 15 residues. Germline lookup yields CDR1 SGHDN and CDR2 FVKESK. The CDR3 DNA follows: TGTGCCAGCAGCCAAGATTCGGGGAGTGTAGATACGCAGTATTTT. Translating gives CASSQDSGSVDTQYF.

This clonotype was counted at least ten times. This chain links TRBV24-1 with TRBJ2-5, with D perhaps TRBD1 (5 bases). With 6 bases removed from V and 2 bases from J, the gap between germline ends came to 9 bases. The CDR3 contains 13 residues. Per the germline V gene, CDR1 is KGHDR and CDR2 is SFDVKD. The CDR3 DNA is TGTGCCACCAGTCGCAGGGCACAAGAGACCCAGTACTTC. Amino acid sequence: CATSRRAQETQYF.

This clonotype was counted many times. The chain employs TRBV10-3 and TRBJ1-2; the D gene is possibly TRBD1 (5 bases). The CDR3 has 14 amino acids. Trimming stripped 10 bases from V and 3 bases from J, with 18 bases between. The germline V gene has CDR1 ENHRY and CDR2 SYGVKD. CDR3 DNA sequence: TGTGCCACGCAAGACTCGGGGGTCCACTATGGCTACACCTTC. Its protein product is CATQDSGVHYGYTF.

This clonotype was seen a handful of times. The chain uses TRBV4-1 and TRBJ1-6, with D hard to call. In germline, CDR1 is MGHRA, CDR2 YSYEKL. This CDR3 has 16 residues. The V gene lost 6 bases and the J gene lost 7 bases, with 19 bases spanning the gap. CDR3 protein: CASRQQIAPLNSPLHF. The CDR3, as DNA: TGCGCCAGCAGACAACAGATTGCACCGCTAAATTCACCCCTCCACTTT.

The V gene is TRBV27, the J gene TRBJ2-3; D is ambiguous. The CDR3 totals 15 residues. Germline V CDR1 and CDR2: MNHEY, SMNVEV (reference sequence). With 6 bases removed from V and 0 bases from J, the gap between germline ends came to 13 bases. The CDR3 DNA reads as TGTGCCAGCAGGATCTATAGAACTAGCACAGATACGCAGTATTTT. Translating it yields CASRIYRTSTDTQYF.

This clonotype occurred a few times. The chain joins TRBV6-5 to TRBJ2-1, with D perhaps being TRBD1 or TRBD2 (5 bases each). V was pared by 0 bases and J by 6 bases, with 18 bases between. Germline V gives CDR1 MNHEY, CDR2 SVGAGI. The CDR3 sequence is 17 residues long. The CDR3 region has the DNA TGTGCCAGCAGTTACTCTAACAGGATAACGGGAATCAATGAGCAGTTCTTC. It yields the protein CASSYSNRITGINEQFF.

The V call is TRBV6-4, the J call TRBJ2-7; tentative D call: TRBD2 (6 bases). Per the germline V gene, CDR1 is MRHNA and CDR2 is SNTAGT. The CDR3 is made up of 15 amino acids. V was clipped by 3 bases and J by 2 bases, with 14 bases between them. The CDR3 region has the DNA TGTGCCAGCAGTGAGTCCGGGAGCGGACCCTACGAGCAGTACTTC. As protein: CASSESGSGPYEQYF.

This clonotype turned up a few times. The rearrangement uses TRBV12-3 or TRBV12-4 and TRBJ2-7; D not certain. The CDR3 has 12 amino acids. Trimming left V 2 bases short and J 5 bases short, with 7 bases between. The CDR3 here is CASSLLFDEQYF. The CDR3 DNA sequence: TGTGCCAGCAGTTTACTATTCGACGAGCAGTACTTC.

There are many counts of this clonotype. Compared with germline, one end of the junction differs, possibly owing to a read error. This sequence joins TRBV7-2 and TRBJ1-2; perhaps TRBD1 as D (5 bases). CDR3 length: 13 amino acids. Germline V gene lookup returns CDR1 SGHTA and CDR2 FQGNSA. The CDR3 reads CASSLQTTGTVEF. In DNA, the CDR3 is TGTGCCAGCAGCTTGCAAACCACCGGGACTGTGGAATTC. The whole variable domain, remainder taken from reference TRBV7-2 and TRBJ1-2, is GAGVSQSPSNKVTEKGKDVELRCDPISGHTALYWYRQSLGQGLEFLIYFQGNSAPDKSGLPSDRFSAERTGGSVSTLTIQRTQQEDSAVYLCASSLQTTGTVEFGSGTRLTVV.

The V and J genes are TRBV2 and TRBJ1-5; a possible D gene is TRBD1 (5 bases). Germline V gene sequence: CDR1 SNHLY, CDR2 FYNNEI. There are 14 residues in the CDR3. Trimming cost V 4 bases and J 4 bases, with 11 bases left between them. CDR3 region: CASSVWTSNQPQHF. The CDR3 DNA follows: TGTGCCAGCAGTGTTTGGACAAGTAATCAGCCCCAGCATTTT.

This clonotype has only a few counts. The chain is built from TRBV6-5 and TRBJ2-5; TRBD2 aligns across 7 bases. The length of the CDR3 is 13 residues. Trimming at V came to 2 bases and at J to 3 bases, leaving 0 bases not matched to a gene. Germline loops: CDR1 MNHEY, CDR2 SVGAGI. As DNA, the CDR3 is TGTGCCAGCAGTTACGCGGGGGAAGAGACCCAGTACTTC. Translating gives CASSYAGEETQYF.

J is TRBJ2-1 and V is TRBV7-9; 7 bases match TRBD1. Germline V CDR1 and CDR2: SEHNR, FQNEAQ (reference sequence). The junction had 14 bases not matched to a gene; V was cut back by 6 bases and J by 6 bases. This CDR3 has 16 residues. The CDR3 loop is CASSPMTGFVLNEQFF. The CDR3 DNA reads as TGTGCCAGCAGTCCGATGACAGGGTTCGTGCTCAATGAGCAGTTCTTC.

This clonotype was seen more than once but under ten times. This chain uses TRBV7-2 with TRBJ2-7; possible D gene TRBD2, 6 bases. The germline CDR1 and CDR2 sequences are SGHTA and FQGNSA. The ends were cut back, 4 bases at V and 3 bases at J, with 13 bases in the middle. The CDR3 has 14 residues. The CDR3 DNA reads TGTGCCAGCAGCTCCGGGGCAGCGGGCTACGAGCAGTACTTC. It is translated as CASSSGAAGYEQYF. Complete variable domain (other parts from reference TRBV7-2 and TRBJ2-7): GAGVSQSPSNKVTEKGKDVELRCDPISGHTALYWYRQSLGQGLEFLIYFQGNSAPDKSGLPSDRFSAERTGGSVSTLTIQRTQQEDSAVYLCASSSGAAGYEQYFGPGTRLTVT.